This record concerns one TCR beta chain sequence. CDR1 and CDR2 from the germline V gene are SGDLS and YYNGEE. Unmatched junction bases numbered 6, after V lost 4 bases and J lost 5 bases. The CDR3 extends over 14 amino acids. The sample comes from a study of blood T cell repertoires in COVID-19. For the study at large: The United States, Italy and Spain provided the acute and convalescent COVID-19 samples. PBMCs, B-cell-depleted T cells, or T cells provided the cDNA or gDNA that made up the material.

In the original analysis: Researchers report that nucleated cell counts were estimated from reference gene primer amplification. The assay was immunoSEQ multiplex PCR, and TCRdb's table has in-frame clones only and misses some. For V, J and clone size, that table is used; D and trimming come from the DNA. In the table there are 150,000 to 200,000 clones, roughly 80% of which are singletons. The rearrangement links TRBV9 to TRBJ2-5; 9 bases line up with TRBD1. The sequenced material came from peripheral blood. The sequence was obtained from an older man with acute or convalescent COVID-19. CDR3 coding DNA: TGTGCCAGCAGCCCGGGACAGGGCTTCGAGACCCAGTACTTC. It specifies CASSPGQGFETQYF.